A selection of T cell receptor beta chains follows, all from one sample in a study of beta chain features in type 1 diabetes. Sequenced by immunoSEQ multiplex PCR; TCRdb stores in-frame clones only, minus some. The data show 630,000 or so clones, over 12% seen once. The sequenced sample consisted of naive CD4+ T cells from blood. Source of these receptors: a man between 18 and 35 years old with type 1 diabetes. CDR3s leave out the opening cysteine and the closing phenylalanine or tryptophan.

cdr3_aa | v_call
ASSYSTGTYEQY | TRBV6-6
AGTRVGSPLH | TRBV30
ASSELAGNEKLF | TRBV6-1
ASSSGRPQY | TRBV7-2
AWSVQGREQY | TRBV30
ASSIGAGLGEQY | TRBV19
AWSVLRGGQPQH | TRBV30
ASSIRTSSTDTQY | TRBV7-2
ASSPLPGQENYGYT | TRBV18
ASSLSTGGRPDTQY | TRBV28
ASRGTRAGTSSEQY | TRBV2
AISEGTGPKTQY | TRBV10-3
ASSLVGGREKLF | TRBV7-9
ASSPATNTGELF | TRBV5-1
ASSLVATSTDTQY | TRBV7-6
ASSYRGVTDTQY | TRBV9
ASSFPQGWDTGELF | TRBV7-9
ASSNPGTTRNEQF | TRBV7-3
ASSAPPSERVQF | TRBV25-1
ASSELIANYEQY | TRBV25-1
ASSFHSLTYEQY | TRBV13
ASSEGQVEQY | TRBV5-1
ASSLGTAYRYEQY | TRBV28
ASSLGAGGGSDTQY | TRBV11-2
ASSQRQGTQY | TRBV11-2
ASSQGTALTDTQY | TRBV4-3
ASSLIRAKNIQY | TRBV28
ASSDRGPQPQH | TRBV2
ASSPRRSVDNEQF | TRBV7-2
ASSFGRDRETQY | TRBV19
ASSPMDTTYGYT | TRBV5-1
ASSLYGTSGINEQF | TRBV13
ASSLSGNTIY | TRBV7-9
AWSLGRGVEQY | TRBV30
ASSVTGTGGTNEQF | TRBV9
ASSVGNSGDTDTQY | TRBV9
ASSLAGASQY | TRBV7-9
ASSQDNGAWRDNEQF | TRBV4-3
ASSPVSSYEQY | TRBV14
ASRFWDTSYEQY | TRBV2
ASSKDGSYTEAF | TRBV19
ASSLTGVNQPQH | TRBV5-1
ASSEGSASWGKNIQY | TRBV2
AVPGQGLPGANVLT | TRBV10-3
ASSHDRKNTEAF | TRBV23-1
ASSAREPLSYNEQF | TRBV25-1